The 22 T cell receptor beta chains below come from one sample, sequenced in a study of T cells in Graves' hyperthyroidism and ophthalmopathy. Amplification targeted TCR beta CDR3 regions from RNA transcripts. The HTBI set primed first-round TCR CDR3 RT-PCR. TCRdb processed the multiplex PCR reads anew with MiXCR; each CDR3 protein has one entry. The profile shows approximately 700,000 distinct CDR3 sequences, around 15% of them singletons. Material for sequencing was blood. Receptors originate from a man younger than 30 with Graves' hyperthyroidism.

This clonotype was seen at least ten times. The chain employs TRBV18 and TRBJ2-5, with D possibly TRBD2 on 5 matching bases. Trimming cost V 2 bases and J 5 bases, with 12 bases left between them. Germline CDR1 reads KGHSH; CDR2 reads LQKENI. The CDR3 spans 14 residues. Here the CDR3 DNA reads TGTGCCAGCTCACCAACGGACTCTGGGGAGACCCAGTACTTC. Translated, it gives CASSPTDSGETQYF.

This clonotype has a count of ten or more. The chain carries TRBV2 and TRBJ2-1, with D maybe TRBD1 (5 bases). The CDR3 contains 12 residues. The V end was cut by 1 base, the J end by 12 bases, with 10 bases between. Per the germline V gene, CDR1 is SNHLY and CDR2 is FYNNEI. The CDR3 here is CASSEDDRVQFF. Here the CDR3 DNA reads TGTGCCAGCAGTGAAGATGACAGAGTGCAGTTCTTC.

This clonotype was counted only a few times. The gene calls are TRBV28 and TRBJ1-3; no definite D call. With 6 bases removed from V and 0 bases from J, the gap between germline ends came to 9 bases. The CDR3 contains 14 residues. Germline V gene sequence: CDR1 MDHEN, CDR2 SYDVKM. The CDR3 spells CASSPMDSGNTIYF. The CDR3 nucleotides read TGTGCCAGCAGCCCTATGGACTCTGGAAACACCATATATTTT.

This clonotype was observed a few times. This chain uses TRBV9 with TRBJ2-5; D is ambiguous. The germline V gene has CDR1 SGDLS and CDR2 YYNGEE. This CDR3 spans 15 amino acids. V dropped 4 bases and J dropped 4 bases, with 17 bases sitting between them. Here the CDR3 DNA reads TGTGCCAGCAGCCCAGAGGTCAGGAACCCAGAGACCCAGTACTTC. Protein product: CASSPEVRNPETQYF. The full variable domain, in which reference TRBV9 and TRBJ2-5 provide the parts outside the CDR3, is DSGVTQTPKHLITATGQRVTLRCSPRSGDLSVYWYQQSLDQGLQFLIQYYNGEERAKGNILERFSAQQFPDLHSELNLSSLELGDSALYFCASSPEVRNPETQYFGPGTRLLVL.

This clonotype has a count of ten or more. The V call is TRBV28, the J call TRBJ2-5, with D possibly called TRBD1 or TRBD2 (6 bases each). In germline, CDR1 is MDHEN, CDR2 SYDVKM. The V gene lost 3 bases and the J gene lost 5 bases, with 10 bases spanning the gap. This CDR3 comprises 13 residues. The CDR3 spells CASSFGGRETQYF. The CDR3 nucleotides are TGTGCCAGCAGTTTCGGGGGCAGGGAGACCCAGTACTTC.

This clonotype was counted a single time. A read error may explain this, as a much larger clone is one base away. This rearrangement joins TRBV9 to TRBJ1-2; possibly TRBD1 for D (5 bases). V lost 7 bases, J lost 4 bases, and 14 bases lay in between. CDR3 length equals 13 residues. CDR1 and CDR2 from the germline V gene are SGDLS and YYNGEE. The chain's CDR3 is CASRGDASYGYTF. Here the CDR3 DNA reads TGTGCCAGCCGGGGCGACGCATCCTATGGCTACACCTTC. The full variable domain, with the rest looked up from reference TRBV9 and TRBJ1-2, is DSGVTQTPKHLITATGQRVTLRCSPRSGDLSVYWYQQSLDQGLQFLIQYYNGEERAKGNILERFSAQQFPDLHSELNLSSLELGDSALYFCASRGDASYGYTFGSGTRLTVV.

This clonotype was observed at least ten times. The chain employs TRBV6-1 and TRBJ2-3; possible D gene TRBD2, 6 bases. The germline V gene has CDR1 MNHNS and CDR2 SASEGT. There are 16 residues in the CDR3. Trimming took off 5 bases at V and 3 bases at J, with 18 bases between the two ends. CDR3 DNA sequence: TGTGCCAGCAGTTACGACCACGGAGGGGAAACAGATACGCAGTATTTT. It specifies CASSYDHGGETDTQYF.

This clonotype was seen many times. This chain joins TRBV2 and TRBJ1-6; 9 nucleotides agree with TRBD1. The V gene's germline CDR1 is SNHLY and CDR2 FYNNEI. This CDR3 has 15 residues. Trimming removed 6 bases from V and 8 bases from J; junction bases left unmatched: 8. DNA of the CDR3: TGTGCCAGCAGAGTTTGGGACAGGGTGGATTCACCCCTCCACTTT. This gives the protein CASRVWDRVDSPLHF.

The chain employs TRBV9 and TRBJ1-2; D is possibly TRBD1 (5 bases). This CDR3 is 15 amino acids long. The V gene's germline CDR1 is SGDLS and CDR2 YYNGEE. The ends were cut back, 4 bases at V and 2 bases at J, with 15 bases in the middle. The CDR3 nucleotides are TGTGCCAGCAGCCCCGCGACAGCGGAAAACTATGGCTACACCTTC. The encoded protein is CASSPATAENYGYTF.

At least ten counts were recorded for this clonotype. The rearrangement joins TRBV12-5 to TRBJ2-3; 8 nucleotides align to TRBD2. Germline lookup yields CDR1 LGHNT and CDR2 FRNRAP. The CDR3 consists of 13 residues. Germline trimming cut 5 bases from V and 6 bases from J; bases unmatched to any gene: 4. CDR3: CASGPGLADTQYF. In nucleotides, the CDR3 is TGTGCTAGTGGTCCTGGACTAGCTGATACGCAGTATTTT. The full variable domain, with the rest looked up from reference TRBV12-5 and TRBJ2-3, is DARVTQTPRHKVTEMGQEVTMRCQPILGHNTVFWYRQTMMQGLELLAYFRNRAPLDDSGMPKDRFSAEMPDATLATLKIQPSEPRDSAVYFCASGPGLADTQYFGPGTRLTVL.

This clonotype came up a few times. The J gene is TRBJ1-4, the V gene TRBV20-1; the D gene is possibly TRBD1 (5 bases). The CDR3 runs to 14 residues. The ends were cut back, 2 bases at V and 7 bases at J, with 14 bases in the middle. Germline loops: CDR1 DFQATT, CDR2 SNEGSKA (reference sequence). The CDR3: CSARPFQGAEKLFF. The CDR3 bases are TGCAGTGCTAGACCTTTCCAGGGAGCTGAAAAACTGTTTTTT.

This clonotype was recorded a few times. This chain connects TRBV7-3 to TRBJ2-3; 8 bases match TRBD2. CDR3 size: 15 residues. Trimming took 0 bases from V and 5 from J; bases not matched to a gene: 4. Germline CDR1 SGHTA, CDR2 FQGTGA. The CDR3 loop reads CASSLTAGAGDTQYF. CDR3 nucleotide sequence: TGTGCCAGCAGCTTAACAGCGGGAGCTGGAGATACGCAGTATTTT.

This clonotype was counted many times. The J gene is TRBJ2-7, the V gene TRBV28; 9 bases are shared with TRBD1. The trim removed 3 bases at V and 3 bases at J, leaving 3 bases unmatched. The CDR3 is made up of 14 amino acids. CDR1 is MDHEN, CDR2 SYDVKM, per germline. As DNA, the CDR3 is TGTGCCAGCAGTTTGGTGACAGGGGGCTACGAGCAGTACTTC. Its protein is CASSLVTGGYEQYF.

There are many counts of this clonotype. The chain employs TRBV2 and TRBJ2-1; D call uncertain. The CDR3 is 15 residues long. The germline V gene has CDR1 SNHLY and CDR2 FYNNEI. Between the trimmed V and J ends, which lost 8 bases and 0 bases, there was a span of 14 bases. The CDR3 DNA is TGTGCCAGCCTAACCCAGAAGAGCTCCTACAATGAGCAGTTCTTC. Translated, it gives CASLTQKSSYNEQFF.

Details on this clonotype: A much larger clone differs by one base, so this may be a read error. V and J are TRBV11-3 and TRBJ1-1, with a possible D match to TRBD1 (6 bases). Looked up from germline, CDR1 is SGHNT and CDR2 is YENEEA. Trimming left V 5 bases short and J 10 bases short, with 23 bases between. The CDR3 runs to 15 residues. This chain's CDR3 is CASSPPPGTWLGAFF. The CDR3 nucleotides read TGTGCCAGCAGCCCCCCCCCAGGGACATGGCTCGGAGCTTTCTTT.

The CDR3 sequence: CSVVGAGVDTQYF. For the CDR3, the DNA is TGCAGCGTTGTGGGAGCGGGAGTGGATACGCAGTATTTT. This rearrangement joins TRBV29-1 to TRBJ2-3; TRBD2 matches at 8 bases. After removal of 4 bases from V and 6 bases from J, the junction contained 6 bases not matched to a gene. The germline V gene encodes CDR1 SQVTM and CDR2 ANQGSEA. The CDR3 covers 13 residues.

This clonotype was counted at least ten times. V and J are TRBV28 and TRBJ1-6; 7 nucleotides line up with TRBD1. Germline V gives CDR1 MDHEN, CDR2 SYDVKM. The trim removed 7 bases at V and 10 bases at J, leaving 10 bases unmatched. The CDR3 length is 14 residues. In DNA form, the CDR3 reads TGTGCCAGCACTTGGACAGGTTTAGGATCACCCCTCCACTTT. The encoded protein is CASTWTGLGSPLHF.

The chain joins TRBV18 to TRBJ2-2; TRBD2 might be the D (6 bases). Germline V gene lookup returns CDR1 KGHSH and CDR2 LQKENI. V lost 3 bases, J lost 4 bases, and 15 bases lay in between. This CDR3 has 16 residues. In nucleotides, the CDR3 is TGTGCCAGCTCACCGCGCCGGACTATTACCACCGGGGAGCTGTTTTTT. It encodes CASSPRRTITTGELFF.

The chain couples TRBV6-1 to TRBJ1-6; D possibly corresponds to TRBD1 (5 bases). CDR1 and CDR2 (germline): MNHNS, SASEGT. The length of the CDR3 is 12 residues. V was trimmed by 8 bases and J by 14 bases, leaving 16 bases between them. The CDR3 sequence: CASSRADRTLHF. In nucleotides, the CDR3 is TGTGCCAGCTCCAGGGCCGACCGAACCCTCCACTTT.

The chain couples TRBV6-1 to TRBJ1-2, with 7 bases matching TRBD1. V shed 8 bases and J 2 bases; nucleotides not matched to a gene: 5. Germline V gene sequence: CDR1 MNHNS, CDR2 SASEGT. The CDR3 totals 13 residues. The CDR3 region has the DNA TGTGCCAGCTCCGGACAGGCCAACTATGGCTACACCTTC. Translated, it gives CASSGQANYGYTF.

J is TRBJ2-7 and V is TRBV20-1; 9 bases line up with TRBD1. From germline, CDR1 is DFQATT and CDR2 SNEGSKA (reference sequence). V shed 3 bases and J 2 bases; nucleotides not matched to a gene: 5. The CDR3 totals 14 residues. As DNA, the CDR3 is TGCAGTGCTAGTAGGGACAGGGTCCCCTACGAGCAGTACTTC. It is translated as CSASRDRVPYEQYF.

This clonotype has at least ten counts. This chain links TRBV2 with TRBJ2-1; 10 nucleotides align to TRBD1. J was trimmed by 3 bases and V by 6 bases; bases with no gene match: 8. Germline V lookup: CDR1 SNHLY, CDR2 FYNNEI. The CDR3 loop spans 16 amino acids. This CDR3 reads CASRGRGTGVYNEQFF. In DNA, the CDR3 is TGTGCCAGCAGGGGGAGGGGGACAGGGGTCTACAATGAGCAGTTCTTC.